What follows are 10 T cell receptor beta chains derived from one specimen sequenced in a study of cytomegalovirus exposure and HLA in healthy donors. PCR employed 60 Vbeta and 13 Jbeta primers. Method: immunoSEQ multiplex PCR; TCRdb's copy keeps in-frame clones and lacks some. Here the sample spans 240,000 or so clones, approximately 81% being singletons. Sequenced material: PBMCs. The receptors originated from a woman aged 60-70 years in good health and CMV-seropositive.

CDR3 DNA: TGTGCCAGCAAGGATCCGACAGGGCAGGAGTACTTC. It is translated as CASKDPTGQEYF. V gene TRBV27 combines with J gene TRBJ2-5; TRBD1 matches at 7 bases. V dropped 7 bases and J dropped 12; count of bases not matched to a gene: 11. This CDR3 is 12 amino acids long. The germline V gene encodes CDR1 MNHEY and CDR2 SMNVEV (reference sequence).

This clone was recorded once. The chain uses TRBV9 and TRBJ1-1, with 7 bases identical to TRBD1. V was clipped by 0 bases and J by 1 base; unmatched bases: 9. The CDR3 length is 17 residues. CDR1 is SGDLS and CDR2 is YYNGEE in the germline V gene. The CDR3 DNA sequence: TGTGCCAGCAGCGTAGGAGTGCCCGGGACAGCGAACACTGAAGCTTTCTTT. Translation gives CASSVGVPGTANTEAFF.

This clone was seen just once. This sequence joins TRBV18 and TRBJ1-5, with D uncertain. The CDR3 runs to 12 residues. Germline V CDR1 and CDR2: KGHSH, LQKENI. The V end was cut by 5 bases, the J end by 5 bases, with 7 bases between. The CDR3 DNA reads as TGTGCCAGCTCAGAATCGGATCAGCCCCAGCATTTT. Its protein is CASSESDQPQHF. Full variable domain (rest looked up from reference TRBV18 and TRBJ1-5): NAGVMQNPRHLVRRRGQEARLRCSPMKGHSHVYWYRQLPEEGLKFMVYLQKENIIDESGMPKERFSAEFPKEGPSILRIQQVVRGDSAAYFCASSESDQPQHFGDGTRLSIL.

The gene calls are TRBV6-5 and TRBJ2-7; 9 bases align to TRBD2. Germline CDR1 MNHEY, CDR2 SVGAGI. V lost 4 bases, J lost 4 bases, and 2 bases stayed unmatched. This CDR3 is 13 amino acids long. CDR3 sequence reads: CASSLAGAYEQYF. As DNA, the CDR3 is TGTGCCAGCAGTTTAGCGGGAGCTTACGAGCAGTACTTC.

The V and J genes are TRBV5-1 and TRBJ2-5; 7 positions match TRBD2. J lost 0 bases, V lost 3 bases, and 2 bases had no gene match. This CDR3 contains 14 residues. Looked up from germline, CDR1 is SGHRS and CDR2 is YFSETQ. The CDR3 loop is CASSSGTNQETQYF. For the CDR3, the DNA is TGCGCCAGCAGCTCCGGGACTAACCAAGAGACCCAGTACTTC.

The chain recombines TRBV10-3 with TRBJ1-2; D is ambiguous. V was trimmed by 4 bases and J by 4 bases, leaving 13 bases between them. This CDR3 contains 14 residues. Germline V CDR1 and CDR2: ENHRY, SYGVKD. The chain's CDR3 is CAISGARACYGYTF. The CDR3 nucleotides are TGTGCCATCAGTGGGGCACGTGCCTGCTATGGCTACACCTTC.

The chain employs TRBV2 and TRBJ2-1; 10 nucleotides agree with TRBD2. Germline trimming cut 4 bases from V and 6 bases from J; bases unmatched to any gene: 6. CDR1 is SNHLY and CDR2 is FYNNEI in the germline V gene. CDR3 size: 15 residues. Written as DNA, the CDR3 is TGTGCCAGCAGTGGGCTGCTAGCGGGAGTCAATGAGCAGTTCTTC. Translated: CASSGLLAGVNEQFF.

The gene calls are TRBV11-2 and TRBJ1-1; 8 bases map to TRBD1. V shed 2 bases and J 4 bases; nucleotides not matched to a gene: 6. The CDR3 has 15 residues. CDR1 is SGHAT, CDR2 FQNNGV, per germline. CDR3 in amino acids: CASSLSGQGTTEAFF. Written as DNA, the CDR3 is TGTGCCAGCAGCTTATCAGGACAGGGAACCACTGAAGCTTTCTTT.

This chain links TRBV11-2 with TRBJ1-3, with D possibly being TRBD1 (5 bases). Trimming stripped 6 bases from V and 1 base from J, with 19 bases between. Germline V gives CDR1 SGHAT, CDR2 FQNNGV. CDR3 size: 17 residues. CDR3 sequence (DNA): TGTGCCAGCAGGCGGGGACCGGACGGGAATTCTGGAAACACCATATATTTT. This gives the protein CASRRGPDGNSGNTIYF.

The chain is built from TRBV28 and TRBJ2-7; D remains ambiguous. Trimming removed 4 bases from V and 4 bases from J, with 11 bases in between. This CDR3 has 13 residues. Germline CDR1 reads MDHEN; CDR2 reads SYDVKM. The CDR3 spells CASSSVLHYEQYF. CDR3 DNA sequence: TGTGCCAGCAGTTCGGTTCTTCATTACGAGCAGTACTTC.